This T cell receptor (beta chain) derives from a study of T cells in Graves' hyperthyroidism and ophthalmopathy (dated by TCRdb to between 2018 and 2021). Study-wide context: Peripheral blood samples were taken at the time of initial diagnosis, prior to any treatment. To identify distinguishing TCR V-J signatures, a discovery cohort of roughly 100 patients was used, comprising 43 with Graves' ophthalmopathy and under 60 with stable Graves' hyperthyroidism. Prospective prediction of ophthalmopathy was tested in an independent validation cohort of 18 to 20 hyperthyroidism patients and around 16 patients who later progressed to ophthalmopathy. The 95 to 100 discovery patients were randomly divided into training and test sets at a 7:3 ratio. In addition, the study compared T-cell repertoires in thyroid tissue and in blood from several Graves' hyperthyroidism patients. Once sampling was done, hyperthyroidism patients were given methimazole at a starting dose of 30 mg daily, whereas ophthalmopathy patients were given high-dose intravenous methylprednisolone. According to the paper, TCR Vbeta CDR3 sequencing was carried out on more than 120 peripheral blood samples, which came from around 43 ophthalmopathy, under 85 hyperthyroidism and roughly 17 progressor patients. Points the paper makes about the study in general: Sample size was not statistically predetermined, and investigators were not blinded to group allocation. In validation, the model predicted progression to ophthalmopathy a median of around six months before onset, with about 70% sensitivity and roughly 79% specificity. Most expanded thyroid clonotypes (frequency above 0.001) were also detected in blood, a finding suggesting that blood repertoires may reflect thyroid immune responses. A model built on a 13 V-J signature distinguished ophthalmopathy from stable hyperthyroidism, reaching 85% to 90% sensitivity and around 81% specificity in cross-validation and 80%/75% in testing.

The germline V gene sets CDR1 to LGHNA and CDR2 to YSLEER. The CDR3 measures 18 amino acids from cysteine to phenylalanine. The only DNA kept is the CDR3, 54 bases in frame from the first base. V is trimmed back by 1 base and J by 5 bases, and the junction contains 15 bases that no gene match accounts for. Stable Graves' hyperthyroidism was defined as no progression to ophthalmopathy during 18 months of follow-up. Hyperthyroidism patients were aged 18 to 65 years and newly diagnosed, with disease duration of less than 2 months. Exclusion was applied to patients with uncontrolled infections, other autoimmune diseases, pregnancy or lactation. Diagnoses were based on clinical symptoms, serum thyroxine and TRAb, thyroid ultrasound and orbital computed tomography. PBMCs were separated from roughly 9.3 ml of fresh peripheral blood using Ficoll-Paque density gradient centrifugation. Total RNA was extracted with Trizol reagent, and quality was checked on an Agilent 2100 Bioanalyzer.

As concerns this clonotype: Its specific antigen is unknown. It has no much larger one-base neighbor in the sample; base qualities were not kept.

The TCR beta CDR3 regions were amplified from the RNA transcripts. The TCR CDR3 was subjected to a first round of RT-PCR using the HTBI primer set and the Qiagen OneStep RT-PCR kit. The libraries were constructed in a second round of multiplex PCR and then size-selected and purified. Libraries were sequenced paired-end with 100 bp reads on an Illumina HiSeq2000. In the source study's methods: SOAPnuke was used to process the raw data, throwing out any read that contained adapters or uncalled bases, had a mean Phred below 15, or lacked an exact constant-primer or identifier match. High-quality paired reads were merged using COPE v1.2.5, and each unique nucleotide sequence was defined as a clonotype. Clonotypes were aligned to IMGT TRBV, TRBD and TRBJ reference segments using MiTCR v1.1. Analysis was restricted to V-J combinations with a frequency above 0.0001, which covered 98% to 99.2% of repertoires. The TCS score was defined as F50 (clonal expansion) divided by E x V (chaos), with BLOSUM62-based TCRdist calculated between CDR3 peptides within each V-J. Welch's t-statistics and random forest reduced several hundred V-J features to some 14, which were used in a naive Bayes classifier (R e1071). TCRdb itself trimmed the public reads at Q25 with fastp, ran MiXCR and retained productive beta chains. Every CDR3 protein is listed once, alongside the most common genes and DNA of its rows. The V and J calls follow TCRdb's processing rather than the paper's. The table for this sample lists about 740,000 distinct CDR3 sequences; about 15% of them were counted only once. Clones ranked in the top ten supply about a tenth of the sample.

The sequence derives from a woman younger than 30 with Graves' hyperthyroidism. Sequenced sample: blood. This sequence uses TRBV4-3 and TRBJ2-7; a stretch of 9 junction bases matches TRBD1. The CDR3 protein is CASSQGGVRDRVVDEQYF. The DNA sequence is TGCGCCAGCAGCCAAGGAGGGGTAAGGGACAGGGTGGTGGACGAGCAGTACTTC.